This T cell receptor beta chain was identified during a study of patients and donors after allogeneic stem cell transplantation. TCRdb processed the RT-PCR reads anew with MiXCR; each CDR3 protein has one entry. The table records more than 150,000 distinct CDR3 sequences, 24% of them present only once. The germline V gene encodes CDR1 ENHRY and CDR2 SYGVKD. V lost 3 bases and J lost 6, with 5 bases in between. This CDR3 contains 12 residues. This clonotype was obtained from a human donor who was either an allogeneic HSCT recipient or a stem cell or donor lymphocyte infusion donor (not recorded which). It is not recorded whose cells these are; they may come from a transplant donor. The specimen was blood, either unsorted or a sorted T cell fraction (not recorded which). The J gene is TRBJ1-4, the V gene TRBV10-3, with unresolved D. The CDR3 sequence is CAISDGDEKLFF. In nucleotides, the CDR3 is TGTGCCATCAGTGACGGGGATGAAAAACTGTTTTTT.